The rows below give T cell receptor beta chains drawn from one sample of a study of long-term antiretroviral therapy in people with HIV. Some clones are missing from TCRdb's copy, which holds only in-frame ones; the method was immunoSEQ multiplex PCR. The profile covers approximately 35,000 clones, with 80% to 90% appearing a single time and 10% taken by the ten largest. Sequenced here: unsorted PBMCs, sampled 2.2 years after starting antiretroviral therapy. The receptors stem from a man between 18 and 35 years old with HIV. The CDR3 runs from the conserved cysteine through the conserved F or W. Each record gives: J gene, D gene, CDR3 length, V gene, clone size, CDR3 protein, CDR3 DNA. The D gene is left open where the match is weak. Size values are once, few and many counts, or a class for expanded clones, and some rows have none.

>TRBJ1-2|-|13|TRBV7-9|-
CASSLVDLYGYTF
TGTGCCAGCAGCTTAGTAGACCTGTATGGCTACACCTTC
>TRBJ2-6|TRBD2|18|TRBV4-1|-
CASSQDRLAVKGANVLTF
TGCGCCAGCAGCCAAGATAGGCTAGCGGTAAAGGGGGCCAACGTCCTGACTTTC
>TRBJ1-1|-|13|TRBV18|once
CASSPPVTTEAFF
TGTGCCAGCTCACCCCCCGTTACGACTGAAGCTTTCTTT
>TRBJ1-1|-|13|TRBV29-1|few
CSGRGVMNTEAFF
TGCAGCGGCAGGGGCGTTATGAACACTGAAGCTTTCTTT
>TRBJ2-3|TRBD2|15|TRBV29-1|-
CSVVRGTSGPDTQYF
TGCAGCGTCGTACGGGGGACTAGCGGTCCAGATACGCAGTATTTT
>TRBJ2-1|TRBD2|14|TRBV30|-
CAWIRTSGSNEQFF
TGTGCCTGGATTAGGACTAGCGGGAGCAATGAGCAGTTCTTC
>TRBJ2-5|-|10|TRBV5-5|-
CASSGETQYF
TGTGCCAGCAGCGGAGAGACCCAGTACTTC
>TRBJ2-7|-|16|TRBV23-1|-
CASSRLDPVRAYEQYF
TGCGCCAGCAGTCGCTTGGACCCGGTGAGGGCCTACGAGCAGTACTTC
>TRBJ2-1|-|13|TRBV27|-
CASTNSPGSSIVF
TGTGCCAGCACCAATTCCCCCGGTAGCTCTATTGTCTTC
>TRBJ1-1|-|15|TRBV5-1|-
CASSLAWGVRSEAFF
TGCGCCAGCAGCTTGGCATGGGGGGTTCGTAGTGAAGCTTTCTTT
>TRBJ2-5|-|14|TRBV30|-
CAWSVLQHQETQYF
TGTGCCTGGAGTGTGTTACAGCACCAAGAGACCCAGTACTTC
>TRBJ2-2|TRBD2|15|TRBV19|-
CASSLAGAGTGELFF
TGTGCCAGTAGTTTAGCGGGAGCCGGCACCGGGGAGCTGTTTTTT
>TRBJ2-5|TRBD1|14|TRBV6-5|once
CASSPDRASKTQYF
TGTGCCAGCAGTCCGGACAGGGCATCGAAGACCCAGTACTTC
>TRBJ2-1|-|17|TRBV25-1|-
CASSENRFRTSYNEQFF
TGTGCCAGCAGTGAAAATCGGTTCAGGACCTCCTACAATGAGCAGTTCTTC
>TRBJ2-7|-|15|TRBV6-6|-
CASSYIGGRAYEQYF
TGTGCCAGCAGTTACATCGGTGGACGAGCCTACGAGCAGTACTTC
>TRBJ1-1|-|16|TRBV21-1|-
CASSKMTGTLNTEAFF
TGTGCCAGCAGCAAAATGACAGGGACTCTGAACACTGAAGCTTTCTTT
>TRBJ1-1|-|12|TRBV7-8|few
CASARMSTEAFF
TGTGCCAGCGCGAGGATGAGCACTGAAGCTTTCTTT
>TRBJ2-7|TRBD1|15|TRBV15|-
CATSRDQGAAYEQYF
TGTGCCACCAGCAGAGACCAGGGGGCAGCCTACGAGCAGTACTTC
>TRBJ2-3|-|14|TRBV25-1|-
CASSDGHNYDTQYF
TGTGCCAGCAGTGACGGACATAATTACGATACGCAGTATTTT
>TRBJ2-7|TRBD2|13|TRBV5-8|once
CASSARLAGEQYF
TGTGCCAGCAGCGCTAGACTAGCGGGCGAGCAGTACTTC
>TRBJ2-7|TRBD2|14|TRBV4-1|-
CASTKGLAGVEQYF
TGCGCCAGCACAAAGGGACTAGCGGGAGTCGAGCAGTACTTC
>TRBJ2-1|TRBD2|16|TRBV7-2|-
CASSSTSGGAGNEQFF
TGTGCCAGCAGCTCGACTAGCGGGGGGGCCGGAAATGAGCAGTTCTTC
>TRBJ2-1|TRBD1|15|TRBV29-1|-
CSAATRTGPYNEQFF
TGCAGCGCCGCGACTAGGACAGGGCCCTACAATGAGCAGTTCTTC
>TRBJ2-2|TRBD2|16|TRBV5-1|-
CASNFVGGANTGELFF
TGCGCCAGCAACTTTGTGGGGGGGGCGAACACCGGGGAGCTGTTTTTT
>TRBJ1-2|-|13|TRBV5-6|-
CASSLQVRYGYTF
TGTGCCAGCAGCTTACAGGTTAGGTATGGCTACACCTTC
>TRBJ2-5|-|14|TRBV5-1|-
CASSLAGQQETQYF
TGCGCCAGCAGCTTGGCGGGGCAGCAAGAGACCCAGTACTTC
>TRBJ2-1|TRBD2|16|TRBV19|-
CASSVSGRVRGDEQFF
TGTGCCAGTAGTGTGAGCGGGAGAGTGAGGGGGGATGAGCAGTTCTTC
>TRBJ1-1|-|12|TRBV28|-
CASSFRGIGAFF
TGTGCCAGCAGTTTTCGGGGGATCGGAGCTTTCTTT
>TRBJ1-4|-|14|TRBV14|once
CASSQVGGSEKLFF
TGTGCCAGCAGCCAAGTAGGCGGGTCTGAAAAACTGTTTTTT
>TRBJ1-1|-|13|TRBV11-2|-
CASRLTANTEAFF
TGTGCCAGTAGACTGACGGCGAACACTGAAGCTTTCTTT
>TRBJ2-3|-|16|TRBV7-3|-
CASSLKEGKRTDTQYF
TGTGCCAGCAGCTTAAAAGAGGGTAAGCGCACAGATACGCAGTATTTT